A single sample is the source of the 27 T cell receptor beta chains below, sequenced in a study of blood T cell repertoires in COVID-19. TCRdb keeps only in-frame clones here, not all; method: immunoSEQ multiplex PCR. This table holds approximately 91,000 clones, 80% found once. The specimen was peripheral blood. The origin of the receptors is a human donor in a cohort sampled during active COVID-19.

The genes are TRBV28 and TRBJ2-7, with TRBD2 matching over 9 bases. With 1 base clipped from V and 3 bases from J, the junction kept 13 bases outside the gene matches. Germline CDR1 reads MDHEN; CDR2 reads SYDVKM. This CDR3 comprises 18 residues. The CDR3 DNA is TGTGCCAGCAGTTTATTGGCTAGCGGGACGCCAGCCATCTACGAGCAGTACTTC. Translating it yields CASSLLASGTPAIYEQYF.

This clone came up a few times. The chain joins TRBV7-9 to TRBJ1-1; unclear D gene. The CDR3 totals 14 residues. V dropped 5 bases and J dropped 2 bases, with 12 bases sitting between them. The germline CDR1 and CDR2 sequences are SEHNR and FQNEAQ (reference sequence). CDR3 residues: CASSARGINTEAFF. CDR3 in DNA: TGTGCCAGCAGCGCTCGAGGCATCAACACTGAAGCTTTCTTT.

This sequence joins TRBV4-1 and TRBJ1-5; D remains unclear. Germline V lookup: CDR1 MGHRA, CDR2 YSYEKL. Trimming shortened V by 0 bases and J by 7 bases, and 16 bases separated the two germline ends. The CDR3 runs 16 residues. CDR3 amino acids: CASSQDRGPGRQPQHF. The DNA of the CDR3 is TGCGCCAGCAGCCAAGATCGAGGGCCAGGCCGGCAGCCCCAGCATTTT.

This chain joins TRBV7-9 and TRBJ2-7; D is perhaps TRBD1 (7 bases). Germline V lookup: CDR1 SEHNR, CDR2 FQNEAQ (reference sequence). Trimming removed 5 bases at V and 3 bases at J, with 17 bases between. The CDR3 has 15 residues. CDR3 in amino acids: CASSQAGGSVYEQYF. Here the CDR3 DNA reads TGTGCCAGCAGCCAAGCAGGGGGGTCGGTCTACGAGCAGTACTTC.

The V and J genes are TRBV19 and TRBJ1-3, with 10 bases aligning to TRBD1. The germline V gene has CDR1 LNHDA and CDR2 SQIVND (reference sequence). CDR3 size: 14 residues. J was trimmed by 3 bases and V by 9 bases; bases with no gene match: 5. CDR3 residues: CARGDRGNGNTIYF. The CDR3 DNA sequence: TGTGCCAGGGGGGACAGGGGAAATGGAAACACCATATATTTT.

This clone was seen a handful of times. The V gene is TRBV29-1, the J gene TRBJ1-2; maybe TRBD1 (6 bases). The CDR3 loop spans 13 amino acids. Germline V gives CDR1 SQVTM, CDR2 ANQGSEA. The ends were cut back, 4 bases at V and 8 bases at J, with 17 bases in the middle. The CDR3 DNA is TGCAGCGTTGTAGGCTGGGGGCGAGAAGGCTACACCTTC. Translation: CSVVGWGREGYTF.

This sequence joins TRBV5-5 and TRBJ1-5; 10 bases align to TRBD1. The germline V gene has CDR1 SGHKS and CDR2 YYEKEE (reference sequence). Losses at the gene ends were 5 bases for V and 5 bases for J; bases not matched to a gene: 7. The CDR3 has 15 residues. The CDR3 loop is CASRVDRGPHQPQHF. In nucleotides, the CDR3 is TGTGCCAGCAGGGTTGACAGGGGGCCCCATCAGCCCCAGCATTTT.

In regard to this clone: The missing conserved phenylalanine or tryptophan at the end of this CDR3 makes a read error likely. The DNA is left out, because the CDR3 cannot be placed on it with certainty; the CDR3 is given as TCRdb lists it. This chain joins TRBV5-1 and TRBJ2-7; TRBD2 is the table's D call, not checked against the DNA. Germline V lookup: CDR1 SGHRS, CDR2 YFSETQ. The CDR3 is 8 residues long, ends included. The CDR3 spells CASSLDSI.

V usage is TRBV19 and J usage is TRBJ2-7; the D gene is possibly TRBD2 (6 bases). The CDR3 runs to 14 residues. V lost 5 bases, J lost 6 bases, and 17 bases lay in between. Germline CDR1 and CDR2: LNHDA and SQIVND (reference sequence). The CDR3, as DNA: TGTGCCAGTAGTCGGTTGGGCGGGACTGCCGAGCAGTACTTC. Amino acids: CASSRLGGTAEQYF.

The chain has TRBV19 and TRBJ1-2; D possibly corresponds to TRBD1 (5 bases). Looked up from germline, CDR1 is LNHDA and CDR2 is SQIVND (reference sequence). Trimming removed 7 bases from V and 4 bases from J, with 13 bases in between. CDR3 size: 13 residues. The CDR3 is CASTPRVGYGYTF. CDR3 sequence (DNA): TGTGCCAGTACCCCCAGGGTCGGCTATGGCTACACCTTC.

The rearrangement joins TRBV6-5 to TRBJ2-7, with D possibly matching TRBD2 (6 bases). The germline V and J ends were trimmed by 6 bases and 9 bases, with 12 bases remaining between them. Looked up from germline, CDR1 is MNHEY and CDR2 is SVGAGI. The CDR3 runs 11 residues. In DNA form, the CDR3 reads TGTGCCAGCAGGAACTTCGGGAGGCAGTACTTC. Its protein is CASRNFGRQYF.

The chain links TRBV6-1 to TRBJ1-2, with 12 bases fitting TRBD1. After removal of 3 bases from V and 6 bases from J, the junction contained 2 bases not matched to a gene. Germline loops: CDR1 MNHNS, CDR2 SASEGT. The CDR3 has 14 amino acids. CDR3 sequence (DNA): TGTGCCAGCAGTGACGGGACAGGGGGCAATGGCTACACCTTC. Protein: CASSDGTGGNGYTF.

V gene TRBV28 combines with J gene TRBJ1-5; TRBD1 matches at 7 bases. Germline loops: CDR1 MDHEN, CDR2 SYDVKM. The V segment lost 3 bases and the J segment 6 bases; nucleotides outside the gene matches: 5. The CDR3 covers 14 residues. The CDR3 DNA follows: TGTGCCAGCAGTTTTGGGGGGACAGCTCAGCCCCAGCATTTT. It codes for CASSFGGTAQPQHF.

The chain joins TRBV5-1 to TRBJ2-7; D possibly corresponds to TRBD2 (6 bases). The CDR3 extends over 17 amino acids. Germline lookup yields CDR1 SGHRS and CDR2 YFSETQ. Trimming cost V 0 bases and J 2 bases, with 18 bases left between them. The CDR3 DNA reads as TGCGCCAGCAGCTTGGCGTCGGGGGACTTAGTCCCCTACGAGCAGTACTTC. Its translation: CASSLASGDLVPYEQYF.

This sequence joins TRBV28 and TRBJ1-5; 9 bases are shared with TRBD1. The CDR3 is 17 amino acids. V trimming: 2 bases; J trimming: 2 bases; junction bases outside the gene matches: 7. CDR1 and CDR2 (germline): MDHEN, SYDVKM. The CDR3 region is CASSLPPGQGGNQPQHF. The CDR3 DNA is TGTGCCAGCAGTTTACCTCCGGGACAGGGTGGCAATCAGCCCCAGCATTTT.

The gene calls are TRBV4-2 and TRBJ2-5; TRBD2 matches 11 bases. Germline CDR1 is LGHNA and CDR2 is YNFKEQ. V gave up 1 base and J gave up 7 bases; unmatched junction bases: 17. CDR3 length equals 19 residues. The CDR3 spells CASSQAVRGLAGGYGTQYF. Here the CDR3 DNA reads TGTGCCAGCAGCCAAGCGGTCCGGGGGCTAGCGGGAGGATATGGGACCCAGTACTTC.

The rearrangement links TRBV7-9 to TRBJ1-2; 9 positions agree with TRBD1. Germline assignment: CDR1 SEHNR and CDR2 FQNEAQ (reference sequence). V lost 7 bases to trimming and J lost 5 bases; unmatched junction nucleotides: 2. The CDR3 is made up of 12 amino acids. The CDR3 coding sequence is TGTGCCAGCACCGACAGGGGGTATGGCTACACCTTC. This encodes CASTDRGYGYTF.

This clone appeared once. At one end, the junction sequence differs from germline, possibly due to a read error. V usage is TRBV10-3 and J usage is TRBJ2-7, with a weak D call TRBD1 (6 bases). From germline, CDR1 is ENHRY and CDR2 SYGVKD. This CDR3 contains 9 residues. CDR3 bases: TGTGCCATCGGGGGCTTCGGGAACTTC. Translating it yields CAIGGFGNF.

V and J are TRBV7-3 and TRBJ2-3; D possibly corresponds to TRBD1 (5 bases). Germline V CDR1 and CDR2: SGHTA, FQGTGA. The CDR3 is 15 residues long. V was shortened by 3 bases and J by 4 bases, with 14 bases between the two germline ends. CDR3 DNA sequence: TGTGCCAGCAGCTTCTCCCAGGGCCCAGCAGATACGCAGTATTTT. Encoded protein: CASSFSQGPADTQYF.

The chain is built from TRBV10-1 and TRBJ2-2; TRBD1 matches 8 bases. From germline, CDR1 is WNHNN and CDR2 SYGVQD (reference sequence). There are 14 residues in the CDR3. V was clipped by 8 bases and J by 2 bases; unmatched bases: 4. CDR3 DNA sequence: TGCGCCAGCGGCAGGGGGCCAAACACCGGGGAGCTGTTTTTT. Translating it yields CASGRGPNTGELFF.

The genes are TRBV7-9 and TRBJ2-3; possible D gene TRBD2, 6 bases. V lost 4 bases to trimming and J lost 6 bases, with 17 bases between them. The germline CDR1 and CDR2 sequences are SEHNR and FQNEAQ (reference sequence). The CDR3 contains 15 residues. As DNA, the CDR3 is TGTGCCAGCAGCTCCGGCGGGACTCAGGTGGATACGCAGTATTTT. This gives the protein CASSSGGTQVDTQYF.

The rearrangement links TRBV7-9 to TRBJ1-4, with D unclear. Trimming took off 1 base at V and 5 bases at J, with 8 bases between the two ends. CDR3 length equals 14 residues. Germline V gives CDR1 SEHNR, CDR2 FQNEAQ (reference sequence). The CDR3 protein is CASSLGAQNEKLFF. The DNA for the CDR3 is TGTGCCAGCAGCTTAGGGGCCCAGAATGAAAAACTGTTTTTT.

This rearrangement joins TRBV11-2 to TRBJ2-7; tentative D call: TRBD2 (6 bases). The ends were cut back, 1 base at V and 0 bases at J, with 10 bases in the middle. There are 15 residues in the CDR3. Germline lookup yields CDR1 SGHAT and CDR2 FQNNGV. The CDR3 nucleotides read TGTGCCAGCAGCTTAGTTGGCGGGACCTCCTACGAGCAGTACTTC. Protein sequence: CASSLVGGTSYEQYF.

The chain combines TRBV24-1 with TRBJ2-3, with 16 bases fitting TRBD2. Losses at the gene ends were 4 bases for V and 5 bases for J; bases not matched to a gene: 5. CDR3 length: 17 residues. Germline assignment: CDR1 KGHDR and CDR2 SFDVKD. CDR3 DNA sequence: TGTGCCACCAGTGACCGGGGACTAGCGGGAGGGTTAGATACGCAGTATTTT. This encodes CATSDRGLAGGLDTQYF.

For the CDR3, the DNA is TGCAGTGCTAGCTGGGGAGATGGCTACACCTTC. Protein: CSASWGDGYTF. J is TRBJ1-2 and V is TRBV20-1, with D unresolved. Trimming cost V 3 bases and J 6 bases, with 8 bases left between them. There are 11 residues in the CDR3. CDR1 is DFQATT and CDR2 is SNEGSKA in the germline V gene (reference sequence).

This clone was seen a handful of times. The chain uses TRBV28 and TRBJ2-7, with TRBD1 matching 11 bases. V shed 6 bases, J shed 6 bases, and the junction held 10 bases outside the gene matches. Germline V gene data show CDR1 as MDHEN and CDR2 as SYDVKM. The CDR3 is 15 residues long. The DNA for the CDR3 is TGTGCCAGCAGGAAGGCGGGGACAGGGGGGAGCGAGCAGTACTTC. This codes for CASRKAGTGGSEQYF.

This clone is a singleton in its sample. The V gene is TRBV5-1, the J gene TRBJ1-4, with D perhaps TRBD1 (5 bases). The CDR3 totals 14 residues. The germline V gene has CDR1 SGHRS and CDR2 YFSETQ. The V gene lost 5 bases and the J gene lost 8 bases, with 16 bases spanning the gap. The CDR3 DNA follows: TGCGCCAGCAGACGGGACTTGGAGGGGGAAAAACTGTTTTTT. The encoded protein is CASRRDLEGEKLFF.